A single sample is the source of the 23 T cell receptor beta chains below, sequenced in a study of blood T cell repertoires in COVID-19. Using immunoSEQ multiplex PCR, the repertoire was profiled, and TCRdb retains in-frame clones only, with some absent. There are over 150,000 clones in the sample; approximately 85% occur only once, and under 8% lies in the top ten. What was sequenced was PBMCs or T cells enriched from blood (not recorded which). The origin of the receptors is a man aged 40-49 years who had recovered from COVID-19.

The rearrangement links TRBV9 to TRBJ2-3; a weak D match, TRBD1 (6 bases). This CDR3 is built from 15 residues. The V gene lost 4 bases and the J gene lost 0 bases, with 12 bases spanning the gap. Germline CDR1 SGDLS, CDR2 YYNGEE. For the CDR3, the DNA is TGTGCCAGCAGCCCGGGGACACTTAGCACAGATACGCAGTATTTT. It translates to CASSPGTLSTDTQYF.

J is TRBJ2-1 and V is TRBV12-3 or TRBV12-4; perhaps TRBD2 as D (6 bases). Trimming shortened V by 7 bases and J by 16 bases, and 23 bases separated the two germline ends. The CDR3 has 13 residues. The CDR3 DNA reads as TGTGCCAGCAACCGGGGGACTCGCGGAGGAGGATTCTTC. Translated: CASNRGTRGGGFF.

The table lists this clone with a count of one. This chain links TRBV5-6 with TRBJ2-3; 10 bases agree with TRBD1. Germline V gene lookup returns CDR1 SGHDT and CDR2 YYEEEE. The ends lost 2 bases at V and 5 bases at J; junction bases unmatched: 5. This CDR3 is 15 amino acids long. The CDR3 is CASSFYRDRGDTQYF. As DNA, the CDR3 is TGTGCCAGCAGCTTTTACCGGGACAGGGGAGATACGCAGTATTTT.

This clone appeared a few times. The rearrangement joins TRBV5-1 to TRBJ2-7; 10 nucleotides line up with TRBD2. The CDR3 totals 13 residues. The germline V gene has CDR1 SGHRS and CDR2 YFSETQ. V gave up 3 bases and J gave up 4 bases; unmatched junction bases: 1. The CDR3 protein is CASSSSGGYEQYF. Written as DNA, the CDR3 is TGCGCCAGCAGCTCTAGCGGGGGTTACGAGCAGTACTTC.

The gene calls are TRBV5-4 and TRBJ2-3; 9 nucleotides line up with TRBD1. The CDR3 runs 15 residues. The germline CDR1 and CDR2 sequences are SGHNT and YYREEE (reference sequence). Unmatched junction bases numbered 7, after V lost 4 bases and J lost 4 bases. In DNA form, the CDR3 reads TGTGCCAGCAGCCGAACAGGGGGCGGAGCAGATACGCAGTATTTT. Translated, it gives CASSRTGGGADTQYF.

For the CDR3, the DNA is TGTGCCAGCAGCTCCCAACAGCCTTATAGCAATCAGCCCCAGCATTTT. Amino acid sequence: CASSSQQPYSNQPQHF. J is TRBJ1-5 and V is TRBV5-5; D is uncertain. V lost 3 bases to trimming and J lost 0 bases, with 13 bases between them. The CDR3 has 16 amino acids. The germline V gene has CDR1 SGHKS and CDR2 YYEKEE (reference sequence). Looking up the rest from reference TRBV5-5 and TRBJ1-5 gives the full variable domain: DAGVTQSPTHLIKTRGQQVTLRCSPISGHKSVSWYQQVLGQGPQFIFQYYEKEERGRGNFPDRFSARQFPNYSSELNVNALLLGDSALYLCASSSQQPYSNQPQHFGDGTRLSIL.

The chain employs TRBV12-3 or TRBV12-4 and TRBJ2-1, with D perhaps TRBD1 (6 bases). The CDR3 extends over 12 amino acids. Trimming took off 5 bases at V and 8 bases at J, with 10 bases between the two ends. This CDR3 is CASSPGHHEQFF. CDR3 coding DNA: TGTGCCAGCAGTCCGGGACATCATGAGCAGTTCTTC.

The rearrangement joins TRBV4-1 to TRBJ1-1, with TRBD1 as a possible D gene (6 bases). V lost 2 bases, J lost 0 bases, and 10 bases lay in between. Germline loops: CDR1 MGHRA, CDR2 YSYEKL. The CDR3 totals 15 residues. The chain's CDR3 is CASSQPGQMNTEAFF. In DNA, the CDR3 is TGCGCCAGCAGCCAACCCGGACAGATGAACACTGAAGCTTTCTTT.

The gene calls are TRBV19 and TRBJ2-7; D remains ambiguous. Germline V gene lookup returns CDR1 LNHDA and CDR2 SQIVND (reference sequence). The V end was cut by 1 base, the J end by 0 bases, with 7 bases between. CDR3 size: 14 residues. As DNA, the CDR3 is TGTGCCAGTAGTATAGGGGCACCCTCCTACGAGCAGTACTTC. Its translation is CASSIGAPSYEQYF.

The rearrangement links TRBV6-5 to TRBJ1-5, with D perhaps matching TRBD1 (5 bases). In germline, CDR1 is MNHEY, CDR2 SVGAGI. V lost 6 bases, J lost 0 bases, and 9 bases lay in between. The CDR3 has 14 amino acids. The CDR3 reads CASRGDSSNQPQHF. The CDR3 bases are TGTGCCAGCAGAGGAGACAGTAGCAATCAGCCCCAGCATTTT.

Concerning this clone: Different DNA sequences within this sample yield the same CDR3. The chain employs TRBV18 and TRBJ1-5; no firm D call. The CDR3 has 15 amino acids. Germline assignment: CDR1 KGHSH and CDR2 LQKENI. Between the trimmed V and J ends, which lost 2 bases and 4 bases, there was a span of 12 bases. In DNA form, the CDR3 reads TGTGCCAGCTCACCAGGAGGCAGTGGTAATCAGCCCCAGCATTTT. Its protein is CASSPGGSGNQPQHF. Filled out from reference TRBV18 and TRBJ1-5, the complete variable domain reads NAGVMQNPRHLVRRRGQEARLRCSPMKGHSHVYWYRQLPEEGLKFMVYLQKENIIDESGMPKERFSAEFPKEGPSILRIQQVVRGDSAAYFCASSPGGSGNQPQHFGDGTRLSIL.

The chain is built from TRBV4-1 and TRBJ2-5, with 8 bases identical to TRBD2. The CDR3 length is 15 residues. V gave up 2 bases and J gave up 5 bases; unmatched junction bases: 7. Germline V lookup: CDR1 MGHRA, CDR2 YSYEKL. The CDR3 DNA follows: TGCGCCAGCAGCCAAAACGGGGGGGCGTGGGAGACCCAGTACTTC. This gives the protein CASSQNGGAWETQYF.

The genes are TRBV27 and TRBJ2-5; 7 bases fit TRBD1. V dropped 6 bases and J dropped 5; count of bases not matched to a gene: 6. Per germline, CDR1 MNHEY and CDR2 SMNVEV (reference sequence). There are 13 residues in the CDR3. The CDR3 region has the DNA TGTGCCAGCAGACAGGGGAGAGGGGAGACCCAGTACTTC. Residues: CASRQGRGETQYF.

The chain uses TRBV11-3 and TRBJ2-2; TRBD2 matches at 8 bases. This CDR3 contains 17 residues. CDR1 and CDR2 (germline): SGHNT, YENEEA. V shed 0 bases, J shed 1 base, and the junction held 4 bases outside the gene matches. The CDR3 bases are TGTGCCAGCAGCTTAGATTGGGGACTAGAGAACACCGGGGAGCTGTTTTTT. This gives the protein CASSLDWGLENTGELFF.

V and J are TRBV19 and TRBJ2-7; tentative D call: TRBD1 (5 bases). Looked up from germline, CDR1 is LNHDA and CDR2 is SQIVND (reference sequence). V lost 3 bases, J lost 5 bases, and 11 bases lay in between. The CDR3 totals 13 residues. CDR3 region: CASSIGAGNEQYF. The CDR3, as DNA: TGTGCCAGTAGTATTGGGGCAGGGAACGAGCAGTACTTC.

The sample holds a few counts of this clone. The J gene is TRBJ1-2, the V gene TRBV6-5; D is undetermined. This CDR3 contains 12 residues. CDR1 is MNHEY, CDR2 SVGAGI, per germline. Trimming took 7 bases from V and 4 from J, leaving 10 bases between them. In nucleotides, the CDR3 is TGTGCCAGCATAGTCCCGATCTATGGCTACACCTTC. Its translation is CASIVPIYGYTF.

This chain joins TRBV29-1 and TRBJ1-1, with D possibly matching TRBD1 (5 bases). With 6 bases removed from V and 5 bases from J, the gap between germline ends came to 16 bases. CDR3 length: 13 amino acids. CDR1 SQVTM and CDR2 ANQGSEA come from the germline V gene. The CDR3 nucleotides read TGCAGCGTGGGGCTCGGGGGTTGGACTGAAGCTTTCTTT. Its protein product is CSVGLGGWTEAFF.

This clone occurred once. The chain is built from TRBV2 and TRBJ1-6, with D perhaps matching TRBD1 (6 bases). V lost 6 bases and J lost 5, with 11 bases in between. Germline V gives CDR1 SNHLY, CDR2 FYNNEI. The CDR3 contains 14 residues. The CDR3 protein is CASSTTGNNSPLHF. The DNA for the CDR3 is TGTGCCAGCAGCACTACAGGGAATAATTCACCCCTCCACTTT.

V gene TRBV27 combines with J gene TRBJ1-2, with D perhaps TRBD1 (6 bases). V dropped 5 bases and J dropped 4 bases, with 14 bases sitting between them. The CDR3 length is 14 residues. Germline V gene data show CDR1 as MNHEY and CDR2 as SMNVEV (reference sequence). The CDR3 DNA follows: TGTGCCAGCAGTCCGGGGGGGGCTTCCTATGGCTACACCTTC. Protein: CASSPGGASYGYTF.

This sequence joins TRBV18 and TRBJ2-2, with 8 bases identical to TRBD2. After removal of 6 bases from V and 2 bases from J, the junction contained 5 bases not matched to a gene. Germline V gene lookup returns CDR1 KGHSH and CDR2 LQKENI. The CDR3 contains 15 residues. CDR3 amino acids: CASSLGLANTGELFF. The CDR3 DNA follows: TGTGCCAGCTCCCTAGGACTAGCCAACACCGGGGAGCTGTTTTTT.

This rearrangement joins TRBV7-9 to TRBJ1-4; 7 bases map to TRBD1. This CDR3 comprises 14 residues. Trimming cost V 1 base and J 7 bases; bases outside gene matches: 3. Germline CDR1 reads SEHNR; CDR2 reads FQNEAQ (reference sequence). The CDR3, as DNA: TGTGCCAGCAGCTTAGTAGGGGGCGGTGAAAAACTGTTTTTT. Protein product: CASSLVGGGEKLFF.

The CDR3 spells CASSQDLIGGTGVRPQHF. The CDR3 nucleotides read TGCGCCAGCAGCCAAGATCTAATAGGTGGGACAGGGGTCCGGCCCCAGCATTTT. The chain recombines TRBV4-1 with TRBJ1-5, with 10 nucleotides matching TRBD1. CDR3 length: 18 amino acids. Germline CDR1 and CDR2: MGHRA and YSYEKL. Unmatched junction bases numbered 14, after V lost 0 bases and J lost 9 bases.

V is TRBV4-1 and J is TRBJ2-7; TRBD2 agrees at 9 bases. Trimming removed 0 bases from V and 6 bases from J; junction bases left unmatched: 12. The CDR3 contains 17 residues. Germline V gene lookup returns CDR1 MGHRA and CDR2 YSYEKL. The DNA for the CDR3 is TGCGCCAGCAGCCAAGACGGCAGCGGGGGGTCCGGGAGCGAGCAGTACTTC. This sequence encodes CASSQDGSGGSGSEQYF.